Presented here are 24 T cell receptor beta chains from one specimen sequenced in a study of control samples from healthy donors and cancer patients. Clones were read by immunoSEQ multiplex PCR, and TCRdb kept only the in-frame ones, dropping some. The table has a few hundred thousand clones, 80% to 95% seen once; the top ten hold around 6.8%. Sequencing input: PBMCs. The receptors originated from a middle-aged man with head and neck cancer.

CDR3 in amino acids: CASSADRGAFVEAFF. The CDR3 coding sequence is TGCGCCAGCAGCGCCGATAGGGGCGCTTTCGTTGAAGCTTTCTTT. The chain employs TRBV4-1 and TRBJ1-1; D perhaps matches TRBD1 (5 bases). V lost 5 bases and J lost 7, with 20 bases in between. Per germline, CDR1 MGHRA and CDR2 YSYEKL. The CDR3 covers 15 residues.

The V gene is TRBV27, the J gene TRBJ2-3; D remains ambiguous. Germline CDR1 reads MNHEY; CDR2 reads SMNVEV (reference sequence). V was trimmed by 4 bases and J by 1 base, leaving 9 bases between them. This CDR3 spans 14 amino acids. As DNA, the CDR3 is TGTGCCAGCAGTTCGGTATTTCGCACAGATACGCAGTATTTT. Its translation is CASSSVFRTDTQYF.

CDR3 nucleotide sequence: TGCGCCAGCAGCCAGCAGACGGGGCAGCCCCAGCATTTT. It is translated as CASSQQTGQPQHF. V gene TRBV4-3 combines with J gene TRBJ1-5; D remains ambiguous. With 3 bases removed from V and 7 bases from J, the gap between germline ends came to 10 bases. This CDR3 has 13 residues. CDR1 is LGHNA and CDR2 is YSLEER in the germline V gene.

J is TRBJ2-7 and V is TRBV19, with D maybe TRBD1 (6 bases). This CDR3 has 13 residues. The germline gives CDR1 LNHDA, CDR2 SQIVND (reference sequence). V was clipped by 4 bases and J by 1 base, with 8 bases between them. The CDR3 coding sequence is TGTGCCAGTAGTACCGGACAGTCCTACGAGCAGTACTTC. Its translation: CASSTGQSYEQYF.

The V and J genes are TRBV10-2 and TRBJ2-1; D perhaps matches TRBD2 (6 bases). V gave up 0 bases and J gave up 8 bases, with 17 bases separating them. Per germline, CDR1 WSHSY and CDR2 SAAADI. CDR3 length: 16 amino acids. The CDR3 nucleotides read TGCGCCAGCAGTGAGTCGTGGGGACTCGGGCTCGATGAGCAGTTCTTC. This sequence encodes CASSESWGLGLDEQFF.

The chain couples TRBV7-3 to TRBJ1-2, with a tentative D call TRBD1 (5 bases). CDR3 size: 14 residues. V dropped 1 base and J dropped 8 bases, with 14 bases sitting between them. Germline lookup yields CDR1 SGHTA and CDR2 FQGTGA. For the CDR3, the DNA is TGTGCCAGCAGCTTAAAAGGCAGACAGTCCGGCTACACCTTC. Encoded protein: CASSLKGRQSGYTF.

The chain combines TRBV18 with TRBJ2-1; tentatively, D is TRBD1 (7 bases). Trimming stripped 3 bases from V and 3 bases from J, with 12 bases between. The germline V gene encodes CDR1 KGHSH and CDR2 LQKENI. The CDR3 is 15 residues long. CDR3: CASSPRGQSYNEQFF. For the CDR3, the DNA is TGTGCCAGCTCACCGCGGGGACAGAGCTACAATGAGCAGTTCTTC.

The CDR3 DNA is TGTGCCAGCAGCGTATCTCCCCGGGACAGGGGGCGAACTGAAGCTTTCTTT. Residues: CASSVSPRDRGRTEAFF. V usage is TRBV9 and J usage is TRBJ1-1; 12 bases align to TRBD1. The CDR3 is 17 residues long. V gave up 1 base and J gave up 5 bases; unmatched junction bases: 9. Looked up from germline, CDR1 is SGDLS and CDR2 is YYNGEE.

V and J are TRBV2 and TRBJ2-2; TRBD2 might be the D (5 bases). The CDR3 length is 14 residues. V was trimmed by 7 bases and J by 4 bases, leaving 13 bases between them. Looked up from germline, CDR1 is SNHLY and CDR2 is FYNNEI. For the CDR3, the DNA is TGTGCCAGCAATGCCGGGGTGTTCACCGGGGAGCTGTTTTTT. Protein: CASNAGVFTGELFF.

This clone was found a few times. The CDR3 DNA follows: TGTGCCAGCAGTGAAGCTGGGATCTCTGGAAACACCATATATTTT. Residues: CASSEAGISGNTIYF. The V call is TRBV2, the J call TRBJ1-3; D unclear. Looked up from germline, CDR1 is SNHLY and CDR2 is FYNNEI. This CDR3 contains 15 residues. Trimming removed 0 bases at V and 0 bases at J, with 6 bases between.

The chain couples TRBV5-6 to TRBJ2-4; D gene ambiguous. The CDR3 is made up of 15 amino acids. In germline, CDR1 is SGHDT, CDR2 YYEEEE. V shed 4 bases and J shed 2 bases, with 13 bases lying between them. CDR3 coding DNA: TGTGCCAGCAGCCTTATTCAGTTACCCAAAAACATTCAGTACTTC. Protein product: CASSLIQLPKNIQYF.

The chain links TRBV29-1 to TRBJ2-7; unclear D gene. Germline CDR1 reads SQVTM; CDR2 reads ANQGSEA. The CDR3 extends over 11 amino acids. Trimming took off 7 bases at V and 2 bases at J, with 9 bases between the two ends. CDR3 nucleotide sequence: TGCAGCGCTTACGTAGCCTACGAGCAGTACTTC. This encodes CSAYVAYEQYF.

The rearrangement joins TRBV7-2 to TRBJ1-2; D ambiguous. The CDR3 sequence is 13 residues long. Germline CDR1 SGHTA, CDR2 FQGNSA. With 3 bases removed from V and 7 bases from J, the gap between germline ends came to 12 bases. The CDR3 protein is CASSLASKGGYTF. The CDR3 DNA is TGTGCCAGCAGCTTGGCCAGCAAAGGTGGCTACACCTTC. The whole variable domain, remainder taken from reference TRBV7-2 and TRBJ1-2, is GAGVSQSPSNKVTEKGKDVELRCDPISGHTALYWYRQSLGQGLEFLIYFQGNSAPDKSGLPSDRFSAERTGGSVSTLTIQRTQQEDSAVYLCASSLASKGGYTFGSGTRLTVV.

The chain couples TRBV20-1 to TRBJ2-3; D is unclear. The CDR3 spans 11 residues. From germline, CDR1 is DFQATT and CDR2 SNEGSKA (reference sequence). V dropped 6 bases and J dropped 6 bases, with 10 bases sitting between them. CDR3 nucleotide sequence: TGCAGTGCGGAATCATGGGATACGCAGTATTTT. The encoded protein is CSAESWDTQYF.

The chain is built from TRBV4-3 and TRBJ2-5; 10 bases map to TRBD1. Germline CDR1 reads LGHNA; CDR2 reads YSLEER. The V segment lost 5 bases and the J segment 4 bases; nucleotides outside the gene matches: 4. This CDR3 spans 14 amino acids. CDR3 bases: TGCGCCAGCAGCGTCCGGGACAGGGGAGAGACCCAGTACTTC. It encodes CASSVRDRGETQYF.

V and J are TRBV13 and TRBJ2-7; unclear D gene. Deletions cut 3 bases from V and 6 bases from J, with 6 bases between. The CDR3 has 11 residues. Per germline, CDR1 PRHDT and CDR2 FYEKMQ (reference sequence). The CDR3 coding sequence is TGTGCCAGCAGCTTTCTCTCCGAGCAGTACTTC. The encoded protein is CASSFLSEQYF.

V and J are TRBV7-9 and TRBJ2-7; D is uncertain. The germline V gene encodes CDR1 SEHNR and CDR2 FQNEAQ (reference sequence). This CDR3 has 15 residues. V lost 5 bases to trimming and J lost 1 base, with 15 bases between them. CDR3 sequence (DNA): TGTGCCAGCAGCCCACCCCTTAACCCTTCCTACGAGCAGTACTTC. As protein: CASSPPLNPSYEQYF.

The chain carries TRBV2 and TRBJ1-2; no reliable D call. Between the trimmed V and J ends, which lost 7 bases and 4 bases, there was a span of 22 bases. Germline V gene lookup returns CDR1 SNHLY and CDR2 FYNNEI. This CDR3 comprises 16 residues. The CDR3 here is CASIPPGGQAGYGYTF. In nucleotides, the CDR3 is TGTGCCAGCATTCCCCCCGGCGGGCAGGCCGGCTATGGCTACACCTTC.

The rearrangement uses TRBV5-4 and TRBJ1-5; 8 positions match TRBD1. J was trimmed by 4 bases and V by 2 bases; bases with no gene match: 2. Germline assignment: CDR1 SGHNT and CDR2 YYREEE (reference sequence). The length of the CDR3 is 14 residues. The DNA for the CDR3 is TGTGCCAGCAGCTTCCAGGGGGCTAATCAGCCCCAGCATTTT. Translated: CASSFQGANQPQHF.

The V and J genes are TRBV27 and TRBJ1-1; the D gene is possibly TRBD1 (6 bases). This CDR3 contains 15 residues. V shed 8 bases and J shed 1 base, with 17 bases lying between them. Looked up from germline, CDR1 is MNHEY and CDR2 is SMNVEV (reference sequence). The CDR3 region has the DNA TGTGCCAGCCGCTCGGGGGCCCCGGGGAACACTGAAGCTTTCTTT. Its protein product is CASRSGAPGNTEAFF.

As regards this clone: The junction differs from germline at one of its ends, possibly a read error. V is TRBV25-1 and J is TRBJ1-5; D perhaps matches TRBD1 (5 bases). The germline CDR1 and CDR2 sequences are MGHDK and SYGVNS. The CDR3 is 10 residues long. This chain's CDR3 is CASSNRDGLF. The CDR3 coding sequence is TGTGCCAGCAGTAACCGGGACGGACTTTTT.

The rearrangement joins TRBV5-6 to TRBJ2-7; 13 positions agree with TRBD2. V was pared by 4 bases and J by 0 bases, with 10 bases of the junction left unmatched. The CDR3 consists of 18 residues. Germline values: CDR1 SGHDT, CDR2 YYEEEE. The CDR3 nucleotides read TGTGCCAGCAGCGGTGGGGGGACTAGCGGGGCCCTCTCCTACGAGCAGTACTTC. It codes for CASSGGGTSGALSYEQYF. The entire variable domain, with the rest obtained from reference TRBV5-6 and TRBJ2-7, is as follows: DAGVTQSPTHLIKTRGQQVTLRCSPKSGHDTVSWYQQALGQGPQFIFQYYEEEERQRGNFPDRFSGHQFPNYSSELNVNALLLGDSALYLCASSGGGTSGALSYEQYFGPGTRLTVT.

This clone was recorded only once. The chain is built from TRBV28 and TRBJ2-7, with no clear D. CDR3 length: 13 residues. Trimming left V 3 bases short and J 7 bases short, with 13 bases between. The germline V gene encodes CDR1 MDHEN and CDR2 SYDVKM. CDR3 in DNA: TGTGCCAGCAGTTTTCATGAGGTTAGGGAGCAGTACTTC. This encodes CASSFHEVREQYF.

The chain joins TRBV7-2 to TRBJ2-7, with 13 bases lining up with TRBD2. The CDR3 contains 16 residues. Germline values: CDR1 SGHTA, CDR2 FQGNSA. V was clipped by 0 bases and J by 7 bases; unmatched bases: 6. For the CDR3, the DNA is TGTGCCAGCAGCTTAGCCGGTACTAGCGGGGGGGTTGAGCAGTACTTC. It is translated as CASSLAGTSGGVEQYF. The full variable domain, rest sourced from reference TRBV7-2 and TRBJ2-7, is GAGVSQSPSNKVTEKGKDVELRCDPISGHTALYWYRQSLGQGLEFLIYFQGNSAPDKSGLPSDRFSAERTGGSVSTLTIQRTQQEDSAVYLCASSLAGTSGGVEQYFGPGTRLTVT.